What follows are 21 T cell receptor beta chains derived from one specimen sequenced in a study of spatial heterogeneity in lung cancer. The time point is: sample taken at primary tumor resection. TCRdb called the 5' RACE reads again in MiXCR, with one record for every CDR3 protein. The sample has around 26,000 distinct CDR3 sequences, roughly 7.2% seen once; the top ten hold approximately 15%. Here the sequenced sample was PBMCs, taken at surgery. These receptors all stem from a male donor with early-stage non-small cell lung cancer.

The chain has TRBV7-8 and TRBJ2-2; D gene uncertain. The germline V gene encodes CDR1 SGHVS and CDR2 FQNEAQ. The CDR3 spans 15 residues. V was clipped by 1 base and J by 1 base, with 7 bases between them. The CDR3 coding sequence is TGTGCCAGCAGCTTAGTTGGCGGGAACACCGGGGAGCTGTTTTTT. As protein: CASSLVGGNTGELFF.

By its share, this clonotype is medium-sized (0.01 to 0.1%). The chain combines TRBV6-2 or TRBV6-3 with TRBJ2-7; 7 bases are shared with TRBD2. The CDR3 loop spans 14 amino acids. J gave up 3 bases and V 6 bases, and 8 bases lay outside the gene matches. The V gene's germline CDR1 is MNHEY and CDR2 SVGEGT. The CDR3 protein is CASRTAGLLYEQYF. In DNA form, the CDR3 reads TGTGCCAGCAGAACAGCGGGACTCCTCTACGAGCAGTACTTC.

This clonotype was counted at least ten times. The chain is built from TRBV12-5 and TRBJ2-6; 7 positions agree with TRBD1. V dropped 5 bases and J dropped 2; count of bases not matched to a gene: 9. Germline values: CDR1 LGHNT, CDR2 FRNRAP. The length of the CDR3 is 17 residues. The CDR3, as DNA: TGTGCTAGTGGTGCTAGACAGGGTTCGACTGGGGCCAACGTCCTGACTTTC. Translating it yields CASGARQGSTGANVLTF.

This clonotype is deemed medium-sized. V gene TRBV28 combines with J gene TRBJ1-4; D possibly corresponds to TRBD1 (5 bases). The CDR3 spans 13 residues. CDR1 MDHEN and CDR2 SYDVKM come from the germline V gene. Trimming left V 10 bases short and J 6 bases short, with 15 bases between. DNA for the CDR3: TGTGCCACCAGCCCCGGAGGGGATGAAAAACTGTTTTTT. Its protein is CATSPGGDEKLFF.

The V gene is TRBV5-5, the J gene TRBJ1-2; tentatively, D is TRBD1 (5 bases). The germline V gene encodes CDR1 SGHKS and CDR2 YYEKEE (reference sequence). V shed 0 bases and J shed 8 bases, with 14 bases lying between them. The CDR3 has 14 residues. CDR3 nucleotide sequence: TGTGCCAGCAGCTTGGTCGCAGGGACGGAGGGCTACACCTTC. Its protein product is CASSLVAGTEGYTF.

This clonotype was counted only a few times. V gene TRBV20-1 combines with J gene TRBJ1-5; D is undetermined. CDR1 and CDR2 from the germline V gene are DFQATT and SNEGSKA (reference sequence). The V gene lost 3 bases and the J gene lost 0 bases, with 12 bases spanning the gap. The CDR3 totals 15 residues. CDR3 residues: CSASLVRASNQPQHF. CDR3 bases: TGCAGTGCTAGCCTCGTCCGAGCTAGCAATCAGCCCCAGCATTTT.

The chain links TRBV3-1 to TRBJ1-6, with D hard to call. The CDR3 has 18 residues. Looked up from germline, CDR1 is LGHDT and CDR2 is YNNKEL (reference sequence). V lost 0 bases, J lost 0 bases, and 12 bases lay in between. For the CDR3, the DNA is TGTGCCAGCAGCCAAGACGATCCGACAAGCTCCTATAATTCACCCCTCCACTTT. Encoded protein: CASSQDDPTSSYNSPLHF.

This clonotype was seen at least ten times. The chain has TRBV13 and TRBJ2-7; tentatively, D is TRBD2 (7 bases). The CDR3 consists of 15 residues. In germline, CDR1 is PRHDT, CDR2 FYEKMQ (reference sequence). V shed 5 bases and J shed 6 bases, with 20 bases lying between them. The CDR3: CASSRLGGGKGEQYF. CDR3 in DNA: TGTGCCAGCAGCCGCTTGGGAGGGGGAAAGGGCGAGCAGTACTTC.

At least ten counts were recorded for this clonotype. The chain links TRBV27 to TRBJ2-6; 11 nucleotides agree with TRBD1. J gave up 2 bases and V 0 bases, and 0 bases lay outside the gene matches. The germline V gene encodes CDR1 MNHEY and CDR2 SMNVEV (reference sequence). The CDR3 covers 17 residues. CDR3 loop: CASSLSGQGAGANVLTF. CDR3 DNA sequence: TGTGCCAGCAGTTTATCGGGACAGGGGGCTGGGGCCAACGTCCTGACTTTC.

This clonotype showed up many times. This may stem from a read error, because a much larger clone lies one nucleotide away. This chain links TRBV28 with TRBJ1-5, with unresolved D. CDR3 length: 11 amino acids. Trimming removed 7 bases from V and 1 base from J, with 2 bases in between. Germline CDR1 MDHEN, CDR2 SYDVKM. The CDR3 loop reads CASNSNQPQHF. The CDR3 DNA is TGTGCCAGCAACAGCAATCAGCCCCAGCATTTT.

This clonotype is labeled medium-sized. The rearrangement uses TRBV4-1 and TRBJ1-2, with D tentatively TRBD1 (6 bases). Deletions cut 1 base from V and 4 bases from J, with 16 bases between. The CDR3 consists of 16 residues. Germline V gene data show CDR1 as MGHRA and CDR2 as YSYEKL. The CDR3 DNA reads TGCGCCAGCAGCCAAGCGCCGAACAGGGTAACCTATGGCTACACCTTC. It codes for CASSQAPNRVTYGYTF.

In this sample, this clonotype turned up many times. This chain uses TRBV2 with TRBJ2-5, with D perhaps TRBD2 (6 bases). Per the germline V gene, CDR1 is SNHLY and CDR2 is FYNNEI. V shed 5 bases and J shed 4 bases, with 11 bases lying between them. The CDR3 length is 13 residues. The CDR3 DNA sequence: TGTGCCAGCAGTTGGGGGGACCTAGAGACCCAGTACTTC. As protein: CASSWGDLETQYF.

The V call is TRBV12-3 or TRBV12-4, the J call TRBJ1-5, with D unclear. Trimming removed 3 bases from V and 6 bases from J, with 12 bases in between. This CDR3 is 14 amino acids long. The CDR3 DNA follows: TGTGCCAGCAGTTTGGGCAGCCGAACTCAGCCCCAGCATTTT. Residues: CASSLGSRTQPQHF.

This clonotype occurred a few times. This chain joins TRBV27 and TRBJ2-7; D is uncertain. The CDR3 runs to 14 residues. Germline assignment: CDR1 MNHEY and CDR2 SMNVEV (reference sequence). Trimming cost V 2 bases and J 0 bases, with 8 bases left between them. The CDR3 protein is CASSLKSSSYEQYF. In DNA, the CDR3 is TGTGCCAGCAGTTTAAAATCGAGCTCCTACGAGCAGTACTTC.

This clonotype was seen many times. The chain carries TRBV3-1 and TRBJ2-2, with D perhaps TRBD2 (6 bases). Germline CDR1 LGHDT, CDR2 YNNKEL (reference sequence). The CDR3 consists of 16 residues. The V and J ends lost 5 bases and 3 bases respectively, with 16 bases between them. DNA of the CDR3: TGTGCCAGCAGCTCCCGGACCCCGGGGGACACCGGGGAGCTGTTTTTT. Protein: CASSSRTPGDTGELFF.

This clonotype was detected many times. The chain combines TRBV9 with TRBJ1-1; D ambiguous. This CDR3 spans 14 amino acids. The V gene's germline CDR1 is SGDLS and CDR2 YYNGEE. Trimming stripped 3 bases from V and 4 bases from J, with 13 bases between. As DNA, the CDR3 is TGTGCCAGCAGCGCGGACGCCCGAAGCACTGAAGCTTTCTTT. Protein: CASSADARSTEAFF. The complete variable domain, with remaining parts taken from reference TRBV9 and TRBJ1-1, reads DSGVTQTPKHLITATGQRVTLRCSPRSGDLSVYWYQQSLDQGLQFLIQYYNGEERAKGNILERFSAQQFPDLHSELNLSSLELGDSALYFCASSADARSTEAFFGQGTRLTVV.

The V and J genes are TRBV10-2 and TRBJ2-7, with D perhaps TRBD1 (5 bases). The CDR3 has 15 amino acids. Trimming stripped 0 bases from V and 3 bases from J, with 12 bases between. Looked up from germline, CDR1 is WSHSY and CDR2 is SAAADI. CDR3 residues: CASSESSGHIYEQYV. The CDR3 bases are TGCGCCAGCAGTGAGTCGTCAGGACACATCTACGAGCAGTACGTC.

This clonotype is categorized as medium-sized. This chain uses TRBV28 with TRBJ2-5; TRBD1 aligns across 7 bases. CDR1 and CDR2 (germline): MDHEN, SYDVKM. The V segment lost 6 bases and the J segment 2 bases; nucleotides outside the gene matches: 12. This CDR3 comprises 16 residues. DNA of the CDR3: TGTGCCAGCAGCCCTCTCCGGGACAGCCGACAAGAGACCCAGTACTTC. It encodes CASSPLRDSRQETQYF.

The V call is TRBV13, the J call TRBJ2-2; no clear D. The CDR3 runs 12 residues. With 2 bases removed from V and 6 bases from J, the gap between germline ends came to 4 bases. Germline lookup yields CDR1 PRHDT and CDR2 FYEKMQ (reference sequence). Written as DNA, the CDR3 is TGTGCCAGCAGCTTATTTGCCGGGGAGCTGTTTTTT. Amino acid sequence: CASSLFAGELFF. Complete variable domain (other parts from reference TRBV13 and TRBJ2-2): AAGVIQSPRHLIKEKRETATLKCYPIPRHDTVYWYQQGPGQDPQFLISFYEKMQSDKGSIPDRFSAQQFSDYHSELNMSSLELGDSALYFCASSLFAGELFFGEGSRLTVL.

This clonotype occurred a few times. This chain joins TRBV28 and TRBJ2-7; TRBD1 matches at 9 bases. The V and J ends lost 4 bases and 5 bases, in that order; junction bases with no gene match: 6. CDR1 and CDR2 from the germline V gene are MDHEN and SYDVKM. There are 14 residues in the CDR3. The CDR3 bases are TGTGCCAGCAGTTCCCGGGACAGGGCCCACGAGCAGTACTTC. Protein product: CASSSRDRAHEQYF.

The V and J genes are TRBV7-2 and TRBJ2-5, with 7 bases identical to TRBD1. The CDR3 loop spans 14 amino acids. Germline trimming cut 3 bases from V and 4 bases from J; bases unmatched to any gene: 5. Germline V gene lookup returns CDR1 SGHTA and CDR2 FQGNSA. As DNA, the CDR3 is TGTGCCAGCAGCTTCAAGGGGGCGCGAGAGACCCAGTACTTC. It encodes CASSFKGARETQYF.